This TCR beta chain was retrieved from a study of blood T cell repertoires in COVID-19. Study-level information: In each case, the material was cDNA or gDNA derived from T cells, B-cell-depleted T cells, or PBMCs.

Sequencing used immunoSEQ multiplex PCR; TCRdb keeps in-frame clones, though not all of them. This table holds some 510,000 clones, roughly 90% found once. The CDR3 spans 13 residues. The V gene's germline CDR1 is GTSNPN and CDR2 SVGIG (reference sequence). The V and J ends lost 3 bases and 3 bases respectively, with 11 bases between them. Participants were aged about 18 to 90 years from approximately 24 US areas. Membership in each cohort depended on participant-reported clinical history. Recovered participants had two consecutive negative NP/OP PCR tests, healthcare professional clearance, or symptom resolution.

V gene TRBV30 combines with J gene TRBJ1-2; D might be TRBD1 (6 bases). The sequence was collected from a woman between 40 and 50 years old who had recovered from COVID-19. The sequencing input was PBMCs or T cells enriched from blood (not recorded which). The CDR3 protein is CAWRVDSYYGYTF. Here the CDR3 DNA reads TGTGCCTGGAGGGTGGACAGTTACTATGGCTACACCTTC.